This record looks at one T cell receptor (beta chain) sequence and its context. Germline CDR1 reads SGHTA; CDR2 reads FQGNSA. Losses at the gene ends were 4 bases for V and 7 bases for J; bases not matched to a gene: 6. This CDR3 is 14 amino acids long. The data are from a study of blood T cell repertoires in COVID-19. As for the study in general: Whether acute or convalescent, the COVID-19 samples came from the United States, Italy and Spain. Nucleic acid was either cDNA or gDNA, and it came from T cells, B-cell-depleted T cells, or PBMCs.

As handled by the study authors: Using reference gene primer amplification, nucleated cell counts were estimated. The method was immunoSEQ multiplex PCR; TCRdb's version includes in-frame clones alone and lacks a portion of them. V and J calls and clone size come straight from that table; D and trimming were deduced from the DNA. The table shows 220,000 or so clones, with 82% occurring only once. Sequencing input: peripheral blood. The J gene is TRBJ1-2, the V gene TRBV7-2; 10 bases are a match to TRBD1. This sequence was found in a woman over 75 with acute or convalescent COVID-19. The CDR3 DNA reads as TGTGCCAGCAGCTCCGACAGGGGGCTGAGTGGCTACACCTTC. Protein product: CASSSDRGLSGYTF.